A selection of T cell receptor beta chains follows, all from one sample in a study of CD8+ T cells in alopecia areata. Only in-frame clones appear in the TCRdb table, and some are missing; sequencing was by immunoSEQ multiplex PCR. The data contain around 70,000 clones, 29% of them singletons. Sequences were derived from CD8+ T cells sorted from blood, sampled at week 4, from a patient treated with tofacitinib. These receptor sequences come from a human donor with alopecia areata. The CDR3 runs from the conserved cysteine through the conserved F or W. A D gene is named only where the DNA matches it firmly. A row's size may be missing; if present it is once, few, many or a size class.

V	D	size	J	CDR3	DNA
TRBV29-1	NA	NA	TRBJ2-1	CSVERGGDGPLDEQFF	TGCAGCGTTGAGAGAGGTGGTGACGGGCCGCTTGATGAGCAGTTCTTC
TRBV13	TRBD1	NA	TRBJ1-2	CASSQGQFYGYTF	TGTGCCAGCAGCCAGGGACAGTTCTATGGCTACACCTTC
TRBV30	NA	NA	TRBJ2-7	CAWDTGLEQYF	TGTGCCTGGGATACCGGGCTGGAGCAGTACTTC
TRBV7-9	TRBD1	NA	TRBJ1-5	CASSLTGQNQPQHF	TGTGCCAGCAGCTTAACGGGACAGAATCAGCCCCAGCATTTT
TRBV30	NA	NA	TRBJ1-1	CASTILNTEAFF	TGTGCCTCCACGATTTTGAACACTGAAGCTTTCTTT
TRBV6-5	NA	NA	TRBJ2-7	CASSSEDGDYEQYF	TGTGCCAGCAGTTCCGAGGACGGAGACTACGAGCAGTACTTC
TRBV29-1	TRBD2	NA	TRBJ2-1	CSVVFLSGSLYEQFF	TGCAGCGTTGTGTTTCTAAGCGGGAGTTTGTATGAGCAGTTCTTC
TRBV29-1	TRBD1	NA	TRBJ1-2	CSVDPRDRGLYTF	TGCAGCGTTGACCCCCGGGACAGGGGGCTGTACACCTTC
TRBV7-8	TRBD2	many	TRBJ2-1	CASSFLLAGAYNEQFF	TGTGCCAGCAGCTTCTTGTTAGCGGGAGCATACAATGAGCAGTTCTTC
TRBV27	NA	NA	TRBJ2-7	CASSLGSHPSEQYF	TGTGCCAGCAGTTTGGGAAGTCATCCCTCCGAGCAGTACTTC
TRBV20-1	NA	NA	TRBJ2-1	CSDGLEQFF	TGCAGTGACGGACTCGAGCAGTTCTTC
TRBV30	TRBD2	NA	TRBJ2-3	CAWKRAGGPEAIMYTDTQYF	TGTGCCTGGAAACGAGCGGGAGGGCCGGAAGCCATCATGTACACAGATACGCAGTATTTT
TRBV9	NA	NA	TRBJ2-1	CASPRVEQFF	TGTGCCAGCCCTCGGGTTGAGCAGTTCTTC
TRBV19	NA	few	TRBJ2-7	CASSYGQYF	TGTGCCAGCTCCTACGGGCAGTACTTC
TRBV29-1	NA	few	TRBJ1-2	CSVVRGSYGYTF	TGCAGCGTTGTTCGGGGATCCTATGGCTACACCTTC
TRBV4-3	NA	NA	TRBJ1-4	CASSMRGFEEKLFF	TGCGCCAGCAGCATGCGGGGTTTTGAGGAAAAACTGTTTTTT
TRBV6-1	NA	NA	TRBJ1-5	CASSSLSSNQPQHF	TGTGCCAGCAGTTCCCTTTCGAGCAATCAGCCCCAGCATTTT
TRBV29-1	NA	few	TRBJ2-7	CSVGGDTYEQYF	TGCAGCGTTGGAGGGGACACCTACGAGCAGTACTTC
TRBV29-1	TRBD2	NA	TRBJ2-7	CSVYGLADSTYEQYF	TGCAGCGTTTACGGACTAGCGGACTCAACCTACGAGCAGTACTTC
TRBV5-6	NA	few	TRBJ1-4	CASSLVPADSTNEKLFF	TGTGCCAGCAGCTTGGTTCCGGCGGATTCAACTAATGAAAAACTGTTTTTT
TRBV7-6	NA	few	TRBJ2-5	CASSLSGGSGETQYF	TGTGCCAGCAGCTTATCTGGCGGGTCAGGAGAGACCCAGTACTTC
TRBV9	TRBD2	NA	TRBJ2-4	CASSVDGGGSLAKNIQYF	TGTGCCAGCAGCGTGGATGGGGGAGGGTCCTTAGCCAAAAACATTCAGTACTTC